Listed below are T cell receptor beta chains from one sample, sequenced in a study of blood T cells in healthy people across ages. TCRdb reanalysed the 5' RACE reads using MiXCR and keeps one entry per CDR3 protein. The sample lists some 750,000 distinct CDR3 sequences; about 20% were seen once. What was sequenced was blood. The receptors were sampled from a man in his sixties or seventies in good health. Both conserved end residues are part of each CDR3. A D gene is named only where the DNA matches it firmly. Only part of the rows carry a size: once, few, many, or a class if the clone is expanded.

J gene | V gene | clone size | D gene | CDR3 protein | CDR3 DNA
TRBJ2-1 | TRBV6-6 | few | TRBD1 | CASTYHGQGASDEQFF | TGTGCCAGCACTTACCACGGACAGGGGGCGTCGGATGAGCAGTTCTTC
TRBJ2-1 | TRBV29-1 | . | . | CSVGPRGAEQFF | TGCAGCGTTGGACCACGGGGGGCGGAGCAGTTCTTC
TRBJ2-7 | TRBV7-8 | . | . | CASSLVPLVSNEQYF | TGTGCCAGCAGCTTAGTGCCTCTGGTTTCGAACGAGCAGTACTTC
TRBJ1-1 | TRBV28 | . | . | CASSTPESRTEAFF | TGTGCCAGCAGTACCCCCGAGTCGAGGACTGAAGCTTTCTTT
TRBJ2-7 | TRBV20-1 | few | TRBD1 | CSARRRQGRTGYEQYF | TGCAGTGCTAGAAGACGACAGGGAAGGACCGGGTACGAGCAGTACTTC
TRBJ1-1 | TRBV5-1 | . | TRBD1 | CASSSGTGGGTEAFF | TGCGCCAGCAGCTCCGGGACAGGGGGCGGCACTGAAGCTTTCTTT
TRBJ1-2 | TRBV14 | few | . | CASSQDWGRGGYTF | TGTGCCAGCAGCCAAGATTGGGGGCGCGGCGGCTACACCTTC
TRBJ1-2 | TRBV6-6 | once | . | CASSSIYGYTF | TGTGCCAGCAGTTCGATCTATGGCTACACCTTC
TRBJ2-1 | TRBV4-3 | . | . | CASSQSPGPANEQFF | TGCGCCAGCAGCCAATCCCCGGGACCGGCCAATGAGCAGTTCTTC
TRBJ2-1 | TRBV6-1 | . | TRBD2 | CASSPTSGRVSYNEQFF | TGTGCCAGCAGCCCGACTAGCGGGCGGGTGTCCTACAATGAGCAGTTCTTC
TRBJ1-2 | TRBV3-1 | . | TRBD1 | CASSQLDRAPYGYTF | TGTGCCAGCAGCCAACTGGACAGGGCTCCATATGGCTACACCTTC
TRBJ1-1 | TRBV20-1 | . | . | CSAAGQESEAFF | TGCAGTGCCGCCGGACAAGAATCCGAAGCTTTCTTT
TRBJ2-5 | TRBV20-1 | few | . | CSARRTPQETQYF | TGCAGTGCGCGTAGGACACCGCAAGAGACCCAGTACTTC
TRBJ1-2 | TRBV6-5 | few | . | CASSYSGSPGRGGYTF | TGTGCCAGCAGTTACTCCGGGAGTCCAGGGAGGGGAGGCTACACCTTC
TRBJ1-4 | TRBV30 | . | . | CAWKRDATNEKPFF | TGTGCCTGGAAGAGGGATGCAACTAATGAAAAGCCGTTTTTT
TRBJ2-5 | TRBV5-1 | few | TRBD1 | CASSRDRAQETQYF | TGCGCCAGCAGCCGGGACAGGGCTCAAGAGACCCAGTACTTC
TRBJ1-4 | TRBV5-1 | few | . | CASSLSGVGEKLFF | TGCGCCAGCAGTTTGTCTGGGGTTGGGGAAAAACTGTTTTTT
TRBJ2-1 | TRBV12-3/TRBV12-4 | few | . | CTSSIPSSYNEQFF | TGTACCAGCAGTATCCCTAGCTCCTACAATGAGCAGTTCTTC
TRBJ2-3 | TRBV3-1 | . | TRBD2 | CASSQVPAGASDTQYF | TGTGCCAGCAGCCAAGTCCCAGCGGGAGCCTCAGATACGCAGTATTTT
TRBJ2-5 | TRBV2 | few | TRBD2 | CASSERGRGKSETQYF | TGTGCCAGCAGTGAACGAGGGCGGGGGAAATCAGAGACCCAGTACTTC